This TCR beta chain stems from a study of shared clonotypes between healthy human individuals. Turning to the study itself: A couple of female and a few male donors aged 18 to 49 were enrolled. Study-wide findings and caveats: Compared with clonotypes that all four donors shared, non-shared clonotypes had lower generation probabilities.

Naive CD8 cells lacked CD45RO and underwent positive selection for CCR7, leaving out terminally differentiated effector memory CD45RA+ cells. Turning to this clone: Its antigen is still unknown. This sample also contains other DNA sequences that code for the same CDR3.

The CDR3 covers 16 residues. V gave up 5 bases and J gave up 1 base; unmatched junction bases: 10. Looked up from germline, CDR1 is MNHEY and CDR2 is SMNVEV (reference sequence). TCRdb keeps only in-frame clones here, not all; method: immunoSEQ multiplex PCR. Of about 2 million clones listed, over 85% were seen once; the top ten hold roughly 1%. The sequence derives from a young man in good health. Sequenced input: naive CD8+ T cells sorted from blood. The J gene is TRBJ2-7, the V gene TRBV27; 8 bases fit TRBD2. The CDR3 is CASSPSAGTRSYEQYF. CDR3 bases: TGTGCCAGCAGTCCGTCGGCCGGGACTAGATCCTACGAGCAGTACTTC.